These T cell receptor beta chains were read from a single sample in a study of response to subunit inactivated influenza vaccine. MiXCR, applied by TCRdb to the RT-PCR reads, yields one record per CDR3 protein. This sample has over 650,000 distinct CDR3 sequences, with about 18% found just once. The input for sequencing was PBMCs from blood, taken 5 days after vaccination. The source is a man aged 50 to 59 who received an inactivated influenza vaccine. The CDR3 runs from the conserved cysteine through the conserved F or W. Fields, in order: CDR3 length, V gene, J gene, D gene, clone size, CDR3 DNA, CDR3 protein. D genes are given only for firm matches. A clone size is listed for some rows: how often the clone was seen (once, few, many), or a class if it is expanded.

16	TRBV4-3	TRBJ2-5	-	-	TGCGCCAGCAGCCAAGATGTGCCACCGTACCAAGAGACCCAGTACTTC	CASSQDVPPYQETQYF
15	TRBV3-1	TRBJ2-1	-	-	TGTGCCAGCAGCCAATGGGACGGGACCTACAATGAGCAGTTCTTC	CASSQWDGTYNEQFF
14	TRBV10-3	TRBJ1-4	TRBD1	-	TGTGCCATCAGCGGGACAGGGGGAAGTGAAAAACTGTTTTTT	CAISGTGGSEKLFF
15	TRBV20-1	TRBJ1-2	-	-	TGCAGTGCTCCGTTCATCCCCGGACAGAACTATGGCTACACCTTC	CSAPFIPGQNYGYTF
15	TRBV20-1	TRBJ2-3	-	-	TGCAGTGCTAGGCCCAGCGGGCATTACACAGATACGCAGTATTTT	CSARPSGHYTDTQYF
16	TRBV20-1	TRBJ2-3	TRBD2	-	TGCAGTGCTAGAGATTATGCTAGCGGGACATCAGATACGCAGTATTTT	CSARDYASGTSDTQYF
17	TRBV25-1	TRBJ2-6	-	few	TGTGCCAGCAGTGACAGCTCGGACAGCTCTGGGGCCAACGTCCTGACTTTC	CASSDSSDSSGANVLTF
14	TRBV12-3/TRBV12-4	TRBJ2-2	TRBD1	many	TGTGCCAGCAACGACGGACAGGGGGCGCGTGAGCTGTTTTTT	CASNDGQGARELFF
15	TRBV4-3	TRBJ2-7	-	-	TGCGCCAGCAGTCGGGGCCATCCGACGACCTACGAGCAGTACTTC	CASSRGHPTTYEQYF
14	TRBV24-1	TRBJ1-1	-	-	TGTGCCACCAGTGATTCGGGACCGAACACTGAAGCTTTCTTT	CATSDSGPNTEAFF
11	TRBV24-1	TRBJ1-2	-	few	TGTGCCACCAGTGAAGGGTATGGCTACACCTTC	CATSEGYGYTF
18	TRBV11-1	TRBJ2-7	-	-	TGTGCCAGCAGCTTATCATGGTCGGGTGCAGGGTTCTCCTACGAGCAGTACTTC	CASSLSWSGAGFSYEQYF
14	TRBV20-1	TRBJ2-3	-	-	TGCAGTGCTAGAAACCCGCCAGGGGCAGATACGCAGTATTTT	CSARNPPGADTQYF
13	TRBV10-3	TRBJ1-1	-	few	TGTGCCATCAGTGATACTAACACTTTAGAAGCTTTCTTT	CAISDTNTLEAFF
13	TRBV12-3/TRBV12-4	TRBJ1-1	-	-	TGTGCCAGCAGTTTCGGGCAGACATTCTACGCTTTCTTT	CASSFGQTFYAFF
14	TRBV27	TRBJ1-1	-	-	TGTGCCAGCAGTTTATTCGGGGGGAGCACTGAAGCTTTCTTT	CASSLFGGSTEAFF
13	TRBV10-1	TRBJ2-5	-	-	TGCGCCAGCAGCAAGGGGCCTAAAGAGACCCAGTACTTC	CASSKGPKETQYF
15	TRBV10-3	TRBJ2-3	TRBD2	few	TGTGCCATCAGTGACGCTAGCGGGGGCACAGATACGCAGTATTTT	CAISDASGGTDTQYF
11	TRBV3-1	TRBJ2-1	-	few	TGTGCCAGCAGCCAGTTATATGAGCAGTTCTTC	CASSQLYEQFF
13	TRBV12-3/TRBV12-4	TRBJ2-2	-	many	TGTGCCAGCAGTCCGGTAAACACCGGGGAGCTGTTTTTT	CASSPVNTGELFF
13	TRBV6-2/TRBV6-3	TRBJ1-2	-	-	TGTGCCAGCGCGGCGGACAGATCATGGGGCTACACCTTC	CASAADRSWGYTF
16	TRBV7-9	TRBJ2-7	-	few	TGTGCCAGCAGCTTTACGGGGGCTACCCTCTCCTACGAGCAGTACTTC	CASSFTGATLSYEQYF
11	TRBV20-1	TRBJ2-1	-	few	TGCTCCGGGACCGCCAGAGAAGAGCAGTTCTTC	CSGTAREEQFF
15	TRBV28	TRBJ1-1	-	-	TGTGCCAGCAGTACCATTGGGAGCTACGACACTGAAGCTTTCTTT	CASSTIGSYDTEAFF
13	TRBV12-3/TRBV12-4	TRBJ1-2	-	few	TGTGCCAGCAGCCCTACGGGATCCCATGGCTACACCTTC	CASSPTGSHGYTF
15	TRBV12-3/TRBV12-4	TRBJ2-3	TRBD2	-	TGTGCCAGCACCGGACTAGCGGGGACCACAGATACGCAGTATTTT	CASTGLAGTTDTQYF
16	TRBV6-1	TRBJ2-7	TRBD1	-	TGTGCCAGCACCAAATCGGGACAGAGCACATCCTACGAGCAGTACTTC	CASTKSGQSTSYEQYF
13	TRBV6-2/TRBV6-3	TRBJ2-1	TRBD1	-	TGTGCCAGCGGACTGGGACAGGGGGGAGAGCAGTTCTTC	CASGLGQGGEQFF
12	TRBV18	TRBJ1-1	-	-	TGTGCCAGCCGAGACAGCTCGTTTGAAGCTTTCTTT	CASRDSSFEAFF
13	TRBV12-3/TRBV12-4	TRBJ2-3	-	-	TGTGCCAGCAGTCTAGGGGTCGGTCAGGCGCAGTATTTT	CASSLGVGQAQYF
14	TRBV20-1	TRBJ2-5	TRBD1	few	TGCAGTGCAGGGACAGGCAGAACTTTGGAGACCCAGTACTTC	CSAGTGRTLETQYF
13	TRBV5-1	TRBJ2-1	-	-	TGCGCCAGCAGCCAGGAGCTACCCAAATCCCAGTTCTTC	CASSQELPKSQFF
16	TRBV27	TRBJ2-7	-	few	TGTGCCAGCAGTCATACCCCCCTATGGGGCACCTACGAGCAGTACTTC	CASSHTPLWGTYEQYF
14	TRBV12-3/TRBV12-4	TRBJ2-1	TRBD1	few	TGTGCCAGCAGCTTCGACAGGGCCGGTAGTGAGCAGTTCTTC	CASSFDRAGSEQFF
16	TRBV24-1	TRBJ2-1	TRBD2	-	TGTGCCACCAGTGCCCCCGGGACTAGTCTTATCAATGAGCAGTTCTTC	CATSAPGTSLINEQFF
14	TRBV2	TRBJ2-7	-	few	TGTGCCAGCAGTGAGAGCAGGTTCTCCTACGAGCAGTACTTC	CASSESRFSYEQYF
13	TRBV10-3	TRBJ2-1	TRBD1	-	TGTGCCATCAGGAATACAGGGGCCAATGAGCAGTTCTTC	CAIRNTGANEQFF
14	TRBV5-6	TRBJ2-7	-	-	TGTGCCAGCAGCTTGCTCCAGGGGCAAAGGGAGCAGTACTTC	CASSLLQGQREQYF
14	TRBV12-3/TRBV12-4	TRBJ1-2	-	-	TGTGCCAGCAGCCCAGCTCCGATCTACTATGGCTACACCTTC	CASSPAPIYYGYTF
19	TRBV7-8	TRBJ2-1	TRBD2	-	TGTGCCAGCAGCTTAGCGACTAGCGGGAGGTCGTCTGGATACAATGAGCAGTTCTTC	CASSLATSGRSSGYNEQFF
15	TRBV9	TRBJ1-1	-	-	TGTGCCAGCAGCGTAGTAGGGGGGGGCTACACTGAAGCTTTCTTT	CASSVVGGGYTEAFF
15	TRBV5-1	TRBJ2-7	-	-	TGCGCCAGCAGCTTGGAACAGACTTCGGGGGAAGAGCAGTACTTC	CASSLEQTSGEEQYF
16	TRBV12-3/TRBV12-4	TRBJ2-5	TRBD1	-	TGTGCCAGCAGTCCCGCCGGGACAGGGGCCGGAGAGACCCAGTACTTC	CASSPAGTGAGETQYF
13	TRBV28	TRBJ2-1	TRBD1	few	TGTGCCAGCAGCTATACAGGGGGCCCGGAGCAGTTCTTC	CASSYTGGPEQFF
17	TRBV6-2/TRBV6-3	TRBJ2-7	-	few	TGTGCCAGCAGTTACGGGCTGGACTTAAGGGCCTCCTACGAGCAGTACTTC	CASSYGLDLRASYEQYF
15	TRBV7-2	TRBJ2-7	TRBD2	few	TGTGCCAGCAGCTTGACTAGCGGGAAATCCTACGAGCAGTACTTC	CASSLTSGKSYEQYF
13	TRBV5-1	TRBJ2-3	-	-	TGCGCCAGCAGCTTGGCCGGGGTAGGTACGCAGTATTTT	CASSLAGVGTQYF
13	TRBV7-9	TRBJ2-3	TRBD1	few	TGTGCCAGCAGCAGGGGGCTGACAGATACGCAGTATTTT	CASSRGLTDTQYF
14	TRBV7-8	TRBJ2-2	-	-	TGTGCCAGCAGCTATGCGGTGAACACCGGGGAGCTGTTTTTT	CASSYAVNTGELFF
16	TRBV10-3	TRBJ2-3	TRBD2	-	TGTGCCATCAGTGGACTAGCGGGGGGGCCAAGAGATACGCAGTATTTT	CAISGLAGGPRDTQYF
17	TRBV20-1	TRBJ2-3	-	few	TGCAGTGCTAGTGCTGTCCGGGGGCAAACTAGCACAGATACGCAGTATTTT	CSASAVRGQTSTDTQYF
15	TRBV7-7	TRBJ2-3	TRBD2	few	TGTGCCAGCAGCCCAGTGGGACTAGCAACAGATACGCAGTATTTT	CASSPVGLATDTQYF
16	TRBV6-1	TRBJ2-1	TRBD2	many	TGTGCCAGCAGCGAAACTAGCGGGAGGGCTTCCAATGAGCAGTTCTTC	CASSETSGRASNEQFF
14	TRBV20-1	TRBJ2-7	TRBD1	-	TGCAGTGCTAGAGGGGGACAGGGGGCGAAAGAGCAGTACTTC	CSARGGQGAKEQYF
13	TRBV20-1	TRBJ1-5	-	few	TGCAGTGCTACAGGTCCGGGCAATCAGCCCCAGCATTTT	CSATGPGNQPQHF
15	TRBV11-2	TRBJ2-5	-	-	TGTGCCAGCAGCTACGGACCCAACGCGGTGGAGACCCAGTACTTC	CASSYGPNAVETQYF
17	TRBV20-1	TRBJ2-1	TRBD2	-	TGCAGTGCTAGGACGACTAGCCCAACTGGCACCTACAATGAGCAGTTCTTC	CSARTTSPTGTYNEQFF
15	TRBV20-1	TRBJ2-7	TRBD1	few	TGCAGTGCCAGCCCCCGGGACAGGGGGCCCTACGAGCAGTACTTC	CSASPRDRGPYEQYF